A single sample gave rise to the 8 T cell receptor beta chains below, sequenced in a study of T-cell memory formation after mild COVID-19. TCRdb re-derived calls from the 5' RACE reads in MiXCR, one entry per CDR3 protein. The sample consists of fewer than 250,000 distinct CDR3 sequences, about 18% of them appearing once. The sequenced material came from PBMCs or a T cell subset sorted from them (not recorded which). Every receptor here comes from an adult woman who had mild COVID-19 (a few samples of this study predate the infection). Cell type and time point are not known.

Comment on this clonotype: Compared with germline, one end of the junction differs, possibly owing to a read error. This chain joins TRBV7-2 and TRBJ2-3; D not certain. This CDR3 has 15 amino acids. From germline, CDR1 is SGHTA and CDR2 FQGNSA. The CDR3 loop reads CASSLEHGRTDTQYF. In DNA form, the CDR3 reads TGTGCCAGCAGCTTAGAGCACGGGCGCACAGACACGCAGTATTTT. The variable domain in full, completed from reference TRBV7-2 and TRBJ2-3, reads GAGVSQSPSNKVTEKGKDVELRCDPISGHTALYWYRQSLGQGLEFLIYFQGNSAPDKSGLPSDRFSAERTGGSVSTLTIQRTQQEDSAVYLCASSLEHGRTDTQYFGPGTRLTVL.

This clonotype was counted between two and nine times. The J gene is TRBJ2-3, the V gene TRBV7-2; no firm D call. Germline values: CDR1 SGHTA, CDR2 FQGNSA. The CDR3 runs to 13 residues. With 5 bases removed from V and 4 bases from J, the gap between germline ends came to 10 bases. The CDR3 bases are TGTGCCAGCAGCACCACTAACGCAGATACGCAGTATTTT. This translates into CASSTTNADTQYF.

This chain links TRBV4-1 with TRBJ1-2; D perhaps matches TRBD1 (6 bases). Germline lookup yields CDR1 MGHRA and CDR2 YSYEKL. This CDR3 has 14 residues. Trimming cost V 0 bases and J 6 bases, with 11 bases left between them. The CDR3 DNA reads TGCGCCAGCAGCCAAGACCCAGGGGCGAATGGCTACACCTTC. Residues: CASSQDPGANGYTF.

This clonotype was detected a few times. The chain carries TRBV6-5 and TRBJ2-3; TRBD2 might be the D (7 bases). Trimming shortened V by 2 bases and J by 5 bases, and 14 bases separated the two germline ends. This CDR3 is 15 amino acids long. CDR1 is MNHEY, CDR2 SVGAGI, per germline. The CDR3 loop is CASSYGGGPRDTQYF. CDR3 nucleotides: TGTGCCAGCAGTTACGGGGGGGGGCCCAGAGATACGCAGTATTTT.

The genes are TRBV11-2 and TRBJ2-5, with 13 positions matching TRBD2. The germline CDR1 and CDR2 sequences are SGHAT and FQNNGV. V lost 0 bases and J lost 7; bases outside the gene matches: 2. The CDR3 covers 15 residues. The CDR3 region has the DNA TGTGCCAGCAGCTTAGAACTAGCGGGAGGGTGGACCCAGTACTTC. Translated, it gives CASSLELAGGWTQYF.

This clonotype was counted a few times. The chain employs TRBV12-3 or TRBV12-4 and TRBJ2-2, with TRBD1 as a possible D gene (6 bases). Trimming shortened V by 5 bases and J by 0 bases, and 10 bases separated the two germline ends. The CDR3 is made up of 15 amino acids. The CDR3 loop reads CASSNRATNTGELFF. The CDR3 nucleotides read TGTGCCAGCAGTAACAGGGCCACGAACACCGGGGAGCTGTTTTTT.

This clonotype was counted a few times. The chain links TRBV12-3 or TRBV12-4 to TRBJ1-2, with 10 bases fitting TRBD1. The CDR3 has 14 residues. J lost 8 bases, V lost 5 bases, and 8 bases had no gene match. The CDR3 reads CASSRTGGNRGYTF. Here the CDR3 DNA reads TGTGCCAGCAGTCGGACAGGGGGGAACCGGGGCTACACCTTC.

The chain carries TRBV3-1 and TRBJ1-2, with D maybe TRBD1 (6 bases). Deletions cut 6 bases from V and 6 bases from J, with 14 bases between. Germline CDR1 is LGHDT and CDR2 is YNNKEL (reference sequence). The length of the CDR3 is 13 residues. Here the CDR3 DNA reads TGTGCCAGCAGGATACAGGGCGAAAATGGCTACACCTTC. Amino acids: CASRIQGENGYTF.